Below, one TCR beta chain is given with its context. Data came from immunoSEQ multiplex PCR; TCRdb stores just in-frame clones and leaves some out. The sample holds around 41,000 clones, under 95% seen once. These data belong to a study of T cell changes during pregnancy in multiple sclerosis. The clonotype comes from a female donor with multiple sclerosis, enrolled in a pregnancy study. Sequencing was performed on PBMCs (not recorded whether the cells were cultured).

The CDR3 DNA reads as TGTGCCAGCAGTTTATCCCTAGGGTTCTATGGCTACACCTTC. The encoded protein is CASSLSLGFYGYTF. The rearrangement uses TRBV27 and TRBJ1-2, with D unresolved. Germline values: CDR1 MNHEY, CDR2 SMNVEV (reference sequence). This CDR3 comprises 14 residues. Trimming left V 0 bases short and J 4 bases short, with 9 bases between.